The present T cell receptor beta chain was sequenced within a study of shared clonotypes between healthy human individuals. Study-wide results and limits: Non-shared clonotypes had lower generation probabilities than those shared by all four donors.

The protocol was immunoSEQ multiplex PCR, while the TCRdb copy is restricted to in-frame clones and leaves out a portion. This sample has some 630,000 clones, with 60% to 80% found just once. Note on this clone: Its cognate antigen is unknown.

This CDR3 region has 15 residues. V trimming: 6 bases; J trimming: 8 bases; junction bases outside the gene matches: 12. Germline V gives CDR1 ENHRY, CDR2 SYGVKD. The sequencing input was memory CD4+ T cells sorted from blood. Indicated subset: CD45RA-negative fraction. The genes are TRBV10-3 and TRBJ2-3, with TRBD2 matching 9 bases. The receptor was derived from a woman aged 25-40 years in good health. CDR3 sequence (DNA): TGTGCCATCAGCGTAGCGGGAGCGGGGGTTGGTACGCAGTATTTT. This codes for CAISVAGAGVGTQYF.